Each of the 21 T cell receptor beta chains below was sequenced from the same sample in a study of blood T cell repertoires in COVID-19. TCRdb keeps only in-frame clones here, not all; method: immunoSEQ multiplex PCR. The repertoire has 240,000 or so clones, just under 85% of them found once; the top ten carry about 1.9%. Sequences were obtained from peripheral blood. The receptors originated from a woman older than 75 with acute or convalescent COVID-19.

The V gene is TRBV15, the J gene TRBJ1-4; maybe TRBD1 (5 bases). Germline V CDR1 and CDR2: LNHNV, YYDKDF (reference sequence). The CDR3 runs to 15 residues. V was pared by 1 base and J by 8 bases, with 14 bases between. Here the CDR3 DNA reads TGTGCCACCAGCAGAGGCGGTCGGGGGAAGGAAAAACTGTTTTTT. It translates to CATSRGGRGKEKLFF.

CDR3 amino acids: CASSYSPTPRFF. CDR3 DNA: TGTGCCAGCAGTTACTCGCCCACCCCGCGGTTCTTC. This sequence joins TRBV6-2 or TRBV6-3 and TRBJ2-1; no reliable D call. Deletions cut 0 bases from V and 15 bases from J, with 12 bases between. Germline CDR1 reads MNHEY; CDR2 reads SVGEGT. The CDR3 runs 12 residues.

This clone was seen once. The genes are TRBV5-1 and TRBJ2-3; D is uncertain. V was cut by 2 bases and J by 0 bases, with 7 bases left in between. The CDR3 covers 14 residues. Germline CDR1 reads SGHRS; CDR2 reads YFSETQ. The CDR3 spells CASSLLASTDTQYF. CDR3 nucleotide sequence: TGCGCCAGCAGCTTACTTGCTAGCACAGATACGCAGTATTTT.

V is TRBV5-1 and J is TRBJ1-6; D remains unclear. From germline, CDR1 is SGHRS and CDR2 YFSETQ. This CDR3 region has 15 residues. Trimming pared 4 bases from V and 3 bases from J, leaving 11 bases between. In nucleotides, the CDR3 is TGCGCCAGCAGCCCCGGGGTTCACTATAATTCACCCCTCCACTTT. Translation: CASSPGVHYNSPLHF.

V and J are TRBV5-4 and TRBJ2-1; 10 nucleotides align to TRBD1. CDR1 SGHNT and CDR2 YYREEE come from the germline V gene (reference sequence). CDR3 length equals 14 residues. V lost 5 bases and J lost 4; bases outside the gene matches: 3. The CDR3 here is CASRRQGAYNEQFF. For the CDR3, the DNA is TGTGCCAGCAGACGACAGGGGGCGTACAATGAGCAGTTCTTC.

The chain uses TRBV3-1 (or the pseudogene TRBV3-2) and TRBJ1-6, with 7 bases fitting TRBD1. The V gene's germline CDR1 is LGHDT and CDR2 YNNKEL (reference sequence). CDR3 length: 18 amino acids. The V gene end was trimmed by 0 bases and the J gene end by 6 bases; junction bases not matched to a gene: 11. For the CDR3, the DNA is TGTGCCAGCAGCCAAGATACCCACCGGGACAGCTTTAATTCACCCCTCCACTTT. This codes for CASSQDTHRDSFNSPLHF.

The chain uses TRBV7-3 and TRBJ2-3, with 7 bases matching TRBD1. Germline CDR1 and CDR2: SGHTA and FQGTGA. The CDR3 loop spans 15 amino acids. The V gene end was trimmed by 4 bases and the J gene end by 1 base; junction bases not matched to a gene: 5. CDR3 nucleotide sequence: TGTGCCAGCAGCTACAGGGGAGACCGCACAGATACGCAGTATTTT. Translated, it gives CASSYRGDRTDTQYF.

The CDR3 coding sequence is TGTGCCAGCAGTGTCACAGGGGACAATCAGCCCCAGCATTTT. It is translated as CASSVTGDNQPQHF. The chain recombines TRBV6-6 with TRBJ1-5, with 7 bases matching TRBD1. Germline V lookup: CDR1 MNHNY, CDR2 SVGAGI (reference sequence). The CDR3 is 14 amino acids. Losses at the gene ends were 5 bases for V and 3 bases for J; bases not matched to a gene: 4.

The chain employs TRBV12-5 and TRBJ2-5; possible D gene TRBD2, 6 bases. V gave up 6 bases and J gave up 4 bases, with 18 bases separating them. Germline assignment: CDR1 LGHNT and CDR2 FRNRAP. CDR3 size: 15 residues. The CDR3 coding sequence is TGTGCTAGTGGGGCGGGAAACCCTGCGGGAGAGACCCAGTACTTC. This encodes CASGAGNPAGETQYF.

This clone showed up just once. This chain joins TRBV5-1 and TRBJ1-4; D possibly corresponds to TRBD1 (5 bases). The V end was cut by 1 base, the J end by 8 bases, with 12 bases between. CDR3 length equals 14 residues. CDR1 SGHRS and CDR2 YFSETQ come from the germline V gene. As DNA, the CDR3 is TGCGCCAGCAGCTTGCGGGGGGACGGCGAAAAACTGTTTTTT. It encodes CASSLRGDGEKLFF.

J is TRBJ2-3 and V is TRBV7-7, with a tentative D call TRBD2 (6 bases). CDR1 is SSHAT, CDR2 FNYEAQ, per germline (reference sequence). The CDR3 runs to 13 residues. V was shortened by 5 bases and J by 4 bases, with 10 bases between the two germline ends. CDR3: CASSPGGADTQYF. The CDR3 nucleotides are TGTGCCAGCAGCCCGGGCGGGGCAGATACGCAGTATTTT. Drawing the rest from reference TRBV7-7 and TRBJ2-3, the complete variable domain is GAGVSQSPRYKVTKRGQDVTLRCDPISSHATLYWYQQALGQGPEFLTYFNYEAQPDKSGLPSDRFSAERPEGSISTLTIQRTEQRDSAMYRCASSPGGADTQYFGPGTRLTVL.

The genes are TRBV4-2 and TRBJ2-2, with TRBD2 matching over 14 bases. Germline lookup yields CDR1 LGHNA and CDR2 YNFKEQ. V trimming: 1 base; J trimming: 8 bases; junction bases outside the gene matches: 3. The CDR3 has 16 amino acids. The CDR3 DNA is TGTGCCAGCAGCCAAGTAGGGACTAGCGGGAGTGGGGAGCTGTTTTTT. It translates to CASSQVGTSGSGELFF.

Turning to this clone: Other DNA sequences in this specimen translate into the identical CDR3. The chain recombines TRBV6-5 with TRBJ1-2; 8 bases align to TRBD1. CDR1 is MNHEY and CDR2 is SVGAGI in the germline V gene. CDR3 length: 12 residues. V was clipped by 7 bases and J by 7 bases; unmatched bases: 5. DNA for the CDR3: TGTGCCAGCACCCAGGGGACAGGTGGCTACACCTTC. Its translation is CASTQGTGGYTF.

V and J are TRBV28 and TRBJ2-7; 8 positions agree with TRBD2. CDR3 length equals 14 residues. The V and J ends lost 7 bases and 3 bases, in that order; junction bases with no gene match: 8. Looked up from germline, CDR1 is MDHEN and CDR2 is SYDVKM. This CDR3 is CASTAGGAHYEQYF. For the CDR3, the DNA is TGTGCCAGCACCGCCGGGGGGGCCCACTACGAGCAGTACTTC.

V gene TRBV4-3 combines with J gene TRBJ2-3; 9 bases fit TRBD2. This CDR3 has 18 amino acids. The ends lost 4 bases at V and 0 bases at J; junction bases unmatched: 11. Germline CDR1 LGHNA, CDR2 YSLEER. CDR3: CASSLQETSGFSTDTQYF. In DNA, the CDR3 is TGCGCCAGCAGCCTGCAAGAGACTAGCGGCTTTAGCACAGATACGCAGTATTTT.

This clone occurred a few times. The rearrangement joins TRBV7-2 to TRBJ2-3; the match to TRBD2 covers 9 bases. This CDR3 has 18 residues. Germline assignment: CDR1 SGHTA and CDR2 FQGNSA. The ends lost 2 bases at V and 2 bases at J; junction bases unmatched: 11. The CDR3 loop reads CASSLLAFSGSVTDTQYF. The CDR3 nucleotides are TGTGCCAGCAGCTTACTGGCTTTTAGCGGGAGTGTCACAGATACGCAGTATTTT.

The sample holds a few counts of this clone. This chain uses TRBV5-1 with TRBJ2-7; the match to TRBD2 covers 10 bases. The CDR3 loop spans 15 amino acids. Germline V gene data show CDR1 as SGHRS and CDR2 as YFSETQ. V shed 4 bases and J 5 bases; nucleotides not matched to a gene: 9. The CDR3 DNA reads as TGCGCCAGCAGCGAATATAGCGGGGGGAAGGACGAGCAGTACTTC. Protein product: CASSEYSGGKDEQYF.

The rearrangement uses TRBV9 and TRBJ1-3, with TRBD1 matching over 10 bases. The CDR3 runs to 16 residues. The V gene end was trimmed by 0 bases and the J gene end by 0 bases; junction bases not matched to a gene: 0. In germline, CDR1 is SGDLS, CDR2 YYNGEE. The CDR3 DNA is TGTGCCAGCAGCGTAGGACAGGGGGCCTCTGGAAACACCATATATTTT. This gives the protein CASSVGQGASGNTIYF.

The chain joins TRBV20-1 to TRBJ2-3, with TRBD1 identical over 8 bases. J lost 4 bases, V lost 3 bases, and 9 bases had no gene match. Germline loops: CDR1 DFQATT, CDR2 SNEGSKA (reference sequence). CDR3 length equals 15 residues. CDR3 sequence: CSASVTGGIPDTQYF. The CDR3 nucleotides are TGCAGTGCTAGTGTCACAGGGGGTATTCCAGATACGCAGTATTTT.

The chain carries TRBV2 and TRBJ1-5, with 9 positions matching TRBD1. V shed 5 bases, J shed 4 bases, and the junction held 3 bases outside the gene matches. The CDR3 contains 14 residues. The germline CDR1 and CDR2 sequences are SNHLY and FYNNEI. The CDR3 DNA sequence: TGTGCCAGCAGTCTGGACAGGGGAAATCAGCCCCAGCATTTT. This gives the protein CASSLDRGNQPQHF. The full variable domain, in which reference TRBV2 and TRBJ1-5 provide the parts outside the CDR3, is EPEVTQTPSHQVTQMGQEVILRCVPISNHLYFYWYRQILGQKVEFLVSFYNNEISEKSEIFDDQFSVERPDGSNFTLKIRSTKLEDSAMYFCASSLDRGNQPQHFGDGTRLSIL.

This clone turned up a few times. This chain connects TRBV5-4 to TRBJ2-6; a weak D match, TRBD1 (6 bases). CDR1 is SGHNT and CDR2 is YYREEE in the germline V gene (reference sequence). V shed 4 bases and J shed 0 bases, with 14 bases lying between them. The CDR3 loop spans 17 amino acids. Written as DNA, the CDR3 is TGTGCCAGCAGCCCATTCACAGGGAGCTCTGGGGCCAACGTCCTGACTTTC. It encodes CASSPFTGSSGANVLTF.